The 10 T cell receptor beta chains below all came from one sample that was sequenced in a study of blood T cell repertoires in COVID-19. Profiling relied on immunoSEQ multiplex PCR, and the TCRdb table lists in-frame clones only, not all of them. The sample comprises tens of thousands of clones, about four fifths of which are singletons, and approximately 12% rests with the top ten. The specimen was peripheral blood. All receptors derive from a human donor in a cohort sampled during active COVID-19.

V usage is TRBV18 and J usage is TRBJ1-2; D ambiguous. This CDR3 has 13 residues. Germline V CDR1 and CDR2: KGHSH, LQKENI. Trimming left V 3 bases short and J 9 bases short, with 14 bases between. The CDR3 protein is CASSPGQTHSYTF. DNA of the CDR3: TGTGCCAGCTCACCGGGCCAGACCCATAGCTACACCTTC.

The rearrangement joins TRBV30 to TRBJ1-1, with 7 bases identical to TRBD1. This CDR3 spans 13 amino acids. Germline CDR1 is GTSNPN and CDR2 is SVGIG (reference sequence). After removal of 2 bases from V and 4 bases from J, the junction contained 4 bases not matched to a gene. CDR3 DNA sequence: TGTGCCTGGAGTTTACAGGGGAGCACTGAAGCTTTCTTT. It yields the protein CAWSLQGSTEAFF.

The CDR3 sequence is CASSLIAGAGVGELFF. The CDR3 nucleotides are TGTGCCAGCAGCCTCATAGCGGGAGCGGGGGTGGGGGAGCTGTTTTTT. The V and J genes are TRBV9 and TRBJ2-2, with 9 bases that match TRBD2. The CDR3 totals 16 residues. V shed 4 bases, J shed 8 bases, and the junction held 12 bases outside the gene matches. CDR1 and CDR2 from the germline V gene are SGDLS and YYNGEE. The full variable domain, with the rest looked up from reference TRBV9 and TRBJ2-2, is DSGVTQTPKHLITATGQRVTLRCSPRSGDLSVYWYQQSLDQGLQFLIQYYNGEERAKGNILERFSAQQFPDLHSELNLSSLELGDSALYFCASSLIAGAGVGELFFGEGSRLTVL.

This chain uses TRBV5-6 with TRBJ1-4; 7 nucleotides line up with TRBD1. Looked up from germline, CDR1 is SGHDT and CDR2 is YYEEEE. Trimming cost V 4 bases and J 6 bases; bases outside gene matches: 6. The CDR3 is 14 amino acids. As DNA, the CDR3 is TGTGCCAGCAGCCTCGGGACAGCAGATGAAAAACTGTTTTTT. Translating gives CASSLGTADEKLFF.

This clone was picked up a small number of times. The J gene is TRBJ2-4, the V gene TRBV4-2, with unresolved D. The CDR3 loop spans 16 amino acids. The germline gives CDR1 LGHNA, CDR2 YNFKEQ. V was pared by 0 bases and J by 0 bases, with 9 bases between. CDR3 sequence: CASSQELGEAKNIQYF. Written as DNA, the CDR3 is TGTGCCAGCAGCCAAGAGCTTGGAGAAGCCAAAAACATTCAGTACTTC.

CDR3 region: CASSLGVGPGTEAFF. CDR3 bases: TGTGCCAGCAGTCTAGGGGTTGGGCCGGGCACTGAAGCTTTCTTT. The rearrangement links TRBV7-9 to TRBJ1-1; perhaps TRBD1 as D (5 bases). This CDR3 region has 15 residues. V gave up 6 bases and J gave up 4 bases, with 18 bases separating them. Germline V gene sequence: CDR1 SEHNR, CDR2 FQNEAQ (reference sequence).

In this sample, this clone turned up once. The J gene is TRBJ2-7, the V gene TRBV6-1, with D uncertain. The CDR3 runs 14 residues. The germline V gene has CDR1 MNHNS and CDR2 SASEGT. V lost 0 bases, J lost 3 bases, and 9 bases lay in between. The chain's CDR3 is CASSEAVAGYEQYF. The CDR3 DNA reads as TGTGCCAGCAGTGAAGCGGTGGCAGGCTACGAGCAGTACTTC.

The V gene is TRBV15, the J gene TRBJ1-5; D unclear. V lost 1 base and J 3 bases, leaving 7 bases between the germline ends. The CDR3 consists of 14 residues. CDR1 and CDR2 (germline): LNHNV, YYDKDF (reference sequence). The CDR3 DNA reads as TGTGCCACCAGCAGAGCGGGATTCAATCAGCCCCAGCATTTT. Protein product: CATSRAGFNQPQHF. The full variable domain, its missing parts supplied by reference TRBV15 and TRBJ1-5, is DAMVIQNPRYQVTQFGKPVTLSCSQTLNHNVMYWYQQKSSQAPKLLFHYYDKDFNNEADTPDNFQSRRPNTSFCFLDIRSPGLGDTAMYLCATSRAGFNQPQHFGDGTRLSIL.

The chain employs TRBV18 and TRBJ1-2, with 9 bases lining up with TRBD1. Germline trimming cut 0 bases from V and 5 bases from J; bases unmatched to any gene: 1. CDR3 length: 14 residues. Germline values: CDR1 KGHSH, CDR2 LQKENI. CDR3 amino acids: CASSPPGQGYGYTF. DNA for the CDR3: TGTGCCAGCTCACCACCGGGACAGGGATATGGCTACACCTTC.

J is TRBJ2-1 and V is TRBV19; 10 bases fit TRBD1. V was pared by 5 bases and J by 7 bases, with 5 bases of the junction left unmatched. The CDR3 is 14 amino acids. Germline assignment: CDR1 LNHDA and CDR2 SQIVND (reference sequence). CDR3 nucleotide sequence: TGTGCCAGTAGTGAGACAGGGGGCTTAAATGAGCAGTTCTTC. Amino acid sequence: CASSETGGLNEQFF.